Listed below are T cell receptor beta chains from one sample, sequenced in a study of T-cell memory formation after mild COVID-19. TCRdb passed the 5' RACE reads through MiXCR, listing each CDR3 protein once. The sample has around 340,000 distinct CDR3 sequences; about an eighth are singletons. Source material: PBMCs or a T cell subset sorted from them (not recorded which). The receptors derive from a man between 18 and 35 years old who had mild COVID-19 (a few samples of this study predate the infection). Cell type and time point are not known. The CDR3 runs from the conserved cysteine through the conserved F or W. D genes are given only for firm matches. The size entry is marked missing in some rows and otherwise reads once, few, many or a size class.

clone_size	v_call	cdr3_length	j_call	d_call	cdr3_aa	cdr3_nt
.	TRBV5-1	15	TRBJ2-2	.	CASSLEGLNTGELFF	TGCGCCAGCAGCTTGGAGGGGTTGAACACCGGGGAGCTGTTTTTT
few	TRBV5-8	14	TRBJ1-3	.	CASLRGERRSTIYF	TGTGCCAGCCTGCGGGGGGAACGTCGGAGCACCATATATTTT
few	TRBV5-8	15	TRBJ2-5	.	CASSLQGRGQETQYF	TGTGCCAGCAGCTTGCAGGGTAGGGGCCAAGAGACCCAGTACTTC
many	TRBV5-1	14	TRBJ2-5	TRBD2	CASSLDPSGETQYF	TGCGCCAGCAGCTTGGATCCTAGCGGGGAGACCCAGTACTTC
few	TRBV7-3	13	TRBJ1-2	.	CASSFPELNGYTF	TGTGCCAGCAGCTTCCCGGAACTCAATGGCTACACCTTC
few	TRBV5-1	18	TRBJ2-3	TRBD2	CASSGTSGGVRITDTQYF	TGCGCCAGCAGCGGCACTAGCGGGGGGGTGAGGATCACAGATACGCAGTATTTT
.	TRBV6-4	17	TRBJ1-4	.	CASSDTGIMGTNEKLFF	TGTGCCAGCAGTGACACAGGGATCATGGGGACTAATGAAAAACTGTTTTTT
.	TRBV10-3	13	TRBJ2-1	.	CAISTQGGQEQFF	TGTGCCATCAGCACGCAGGGGGGTCAGGAGCAGTTCTTC
.	TRBV7-9	12	TRBJ1-5	.	CASSRLNQPQHF	TGTGCCAGCAGCCGACTAAATCAGCCCCAGCATTTT
many	TRBV6-5	15	TRBJ1-2	.	CASSSPRTGPGGYTF	TGTGCCAGCAGTTCTCCGAGGACGGGACCCGGGGGCTACACCTTC
.	TRBV5-1	14	TRBJ2-5	.	CASSFRSGDETQYF	TGCGCCAGCAGCTTCCGTTCAGGGGACGAGACCCAGTACTTC
.	TRBV9	15	TRBJ2-2	.	CASSPLWTDTGELFF	TGTGCCAGCAGCCCACTTTGGACGGACACCGGGGAGCTGTTTTTT
few	TRBV28	13	TRBJ1-1	.	CASSPKANTEAFF	TGTGCCAGCAGTCCGAAAGCGAACACTGAAGCTTTCTTT
.	TRBV7-2	18	TRBJ2-7	TRBD1	CASSTRTGGVNRFYEQYF	TGTGCCAGCAGCACCAGGACAGGGGGCGTTAATAGGTTCTACGAGCAGTACTTC
few	TRBV7-7	14	TRBJ2-1	TRBD1	CASSRTGTTNEQFF	TGTGCCAGCAGCCGGACAGGTACTACCAATGAGCAGTTCTTC
.	TRBV7-9	15	TRBJ1-2	.	CASSLGEDSFYGYTF	TGTGCCAGCAGCTTAGGCGAGGACTCCTTCTATGGCTACACCTTC
few	TRBV11-2	15	TRBJ1-1	.	CASSRSGVPNTEAFF	TGTGCCAGCAGCCGCAGCGGGGTCCCGAACACTGAAGCTTTCTTT
.	TRBV6-5	13	TRBJ1-4	.	CATHGTGDEKLFF	TGTGCCACACATGGGACTGGCGATGAAAAACTGTTTTTT
few	TRBV9	16	TRBJ1-6	TRBD1	CASSVAGTGGRSPLHF	TGTGCCAGCAGCGTAGCCGGGACAGGGGGTCGTTCACCCCTCCACTTT
.	TRBV7-2	15	TRBJ2-1	.	CASSLGAPLYNEQFF	TGTGCCAGCAGCTTAGGTGCCCCGCTTTACAATGAGCAGTTCTTC
.	TRBV6-5	17	TRBJ2-6	TRBD1	CASSYSTRGHGANVLTF	TGTGCCAGCAGTTATTCGACGAGGGGGCACGGGGCCAACGTCCTGACTTTC
once	TRBV11-2	17	TRBJ2-5	TRBD1	CASSLMGWTGGSETQYF	TGTGCCAGCAGCTTAATGGGGTGGACAGGGGGCTCCGAGACCCAGTACTTC
few	TRBV7-2	15	TRBJ2-2	.	CASSLGGPHTGELFF	TGTGCCAGCAGCCTCGGGGGTCCCCACACCGGGGAGCTGTTTTTT
.	TRBV4-1	16	TRBJ2-1	TRBD2	CASSQRVAGENNEQFF	TGCGCCAGCAGCCAAAGGGTAGCGGGGGAAAACAATGAGCAGTTCTTC
.	TRBV10-2	13	TRBJ1-5	.	CASSVGGAQPQHF	TGCGCCAGCAGTGTGGGGGGGGCCCAGCCCCAGCATTTT
.	TRBV12-3/TRBV12-4	15	TRBJ1-5	.	CASSFGSHSNQPQHF	TGTGCCAGCAGTTTTGGGAGCCATAGCAATCAGCCCCAGCATTTT
.	TRBV5-1	17	TRBJ2-2	TRBD2	CASSLSRGLPNTGELFF	TGCGCCAGCAGCTTGTCCCGGGGACTACCGAACACCGGGGAGCTGTTTTTT
.	TRBV7-9	10	TRBJ2-7	.	CASSTRTVDF	TGTGCCAGCAGCACGAGGACGGTAGACTTC
few	TRBV6-5	16	TRBJ1-2	.	CASSYPFGNGGYGYTF	TGTGCCAGCAGTTACCCATTCGGTAATGGGGGCTATGGCTACACCTTC
few	TRBV7-2	15	TRBJ2-1	TRBD2	CASSFGLAGGLWQFF	TGTGCCAGCAGCTTCGGACTAGCGGGGGGGCTCTGGCAGTTCTTC
few	TRBV20-1	10	TRBJ2-3	.	CSAERVTQYF	TGCAGTGCCGAGCGAGTTACGCAGTATTTT
.	TRBV30	14	TRBJ1-4	.	CAWSVLKGGEKLFF	TGTGCCTGGAGTGTACTGAAAGGCGGTGAAAAACTGTTTTTT
.	TRBV20-1	12	TRBJ2-7	.	CSASGDPYEQYF	TGCAGTGCTAGCGGGGATCCCTACGAGCAGTACTTC
.	TRBV5-1	18	TRBJ1-2	TRBD1	CASSLPGPQGGGSYGYTF	TGCGCCAGCAGCCTCCCTGGGCCTCAGGGGGGGGGGAGCTATGGCTACACCTTC
few	TRBV4-1	19	TRBJ2-3	TRBD2	CASSHRRATSGGVTDTQYF	TGCGCCAGCAGCCATCGCAGGGCGACTAGCGGGGGAGTCACAGATACGCAGTATTTT
many	TRBV5-1	16	TRBJ1-4	.	CASSPNRVMKGEKLFF	TGCGCCAGCAGCCCGAACAGGGTGATGAAGGGTGAAAAACTGTTTTTT
few	TRBV9	11	TRBJ1-2	TRBD1	CASSAGQGYTF	TGTGCCAGCAGCGCGGGACAGGGCTACACCTTC
many	TRBV9	12	TRBJ1-2	.	CASSPHNYGYTF	TGTGCCAGCTCACCTCACAACTATGGCTACACCTTC
many	TRBV3-1	13	TRBJ2-5	.	CASSRQDKETQYF	TGTGCCAGCAGCCGACAGGACAAAGAGACCCAGTACTTC
few	TRBV9	14	TRBJ1-1	.	CASSVGSMNTEAFF	TGTGCCAGCAGCGTAGGGAGTATGAACACTGAAGCTTTCTTT
few	TRBV5-5	14	TRBJ1-2	.	CASSFVIPGRGYTF	TGTGCCAGCAGCTTTGTGATCCCAGGGCGCGGCTACACCTTC
many	TRBV4-1	16	TRBJ2-5	TRBD1	CASSQSDRGFGETQYF	TGCGCCAGCAGCCAGTCGGACAGGGGGTTCGGGGAGACCCAGTACTTC
.	TRBV7-9	17	TRBJ1-2	.	CASSLASRGTNNYGYTF	TGTGCCAGCAGCTTAGCGTCGAGAGGGACTAATAACTATGGCTACACCTTC
few	TRBV4-3	15	TRBJ2-1	.	CASSPGQSLHNEQFF	TGCGCCAGCAGCCCGGGACAATCTCTGCACAATGAGCAGTTCTTC
.	TRBV4-1	12	TRBJ2-1	.	CASSQTDTEQFF	TGCGCCAGCAGCCAGACGGACACTGAGCAGTTCTTC
.	TRBV6-6	11	TRBJ2-1	TRBD2	CASSPGGDQFF	TGTGCCAGCAGTCCGGGGGGGGATCAGTTCTTC